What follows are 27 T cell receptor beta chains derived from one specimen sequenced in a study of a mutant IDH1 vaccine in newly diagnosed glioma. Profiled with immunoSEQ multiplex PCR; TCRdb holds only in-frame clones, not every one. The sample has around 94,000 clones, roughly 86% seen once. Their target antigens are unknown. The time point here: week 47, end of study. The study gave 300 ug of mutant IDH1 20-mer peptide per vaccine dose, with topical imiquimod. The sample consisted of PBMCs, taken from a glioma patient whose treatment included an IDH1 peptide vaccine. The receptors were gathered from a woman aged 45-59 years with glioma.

The CDR3 region is CSVEVGASGSEPRYEQYF. The CDR3, as DNA: TGCAGCGTTGAAGTCGGGGCTAGCGGGAGTGAGCCCCGCTACGAGCAGTACTTC. This rearrangement joins TRBV29-1 to TRBJ2-7; 10 positions match TRBD2. Germline CDR1 is SQVTM and CDR2 is ANQGSEA. The CDR3 totals 18 residues. V gave up 1 base and J gave up 3 bases; unmatched junction bases: 15.

The CDR3 DNA reads as TGTGCCAGTGTTAGCTCTCAAGAGACCCAGTACTTC. Protein: CASVSSQETQYF. This chain connects TRBV19 to TRBJ2-5, with unresolved D. Trimming stripped 8 bases from V and 2 bases from J, with 9 bases between. Germline CDR1 reads LNHDA; CDR2 reads SQIVND (reference sequence). This CDR3 contains 12 residues.

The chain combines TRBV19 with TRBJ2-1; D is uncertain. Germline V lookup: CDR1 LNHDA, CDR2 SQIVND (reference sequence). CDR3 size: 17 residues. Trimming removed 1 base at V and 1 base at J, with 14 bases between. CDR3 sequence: CASSIGRQPLSYNEQFF. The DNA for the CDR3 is TGTGCCAGTAGTATAGGCCGCCAGCCCCTATCCTACAATGAGCAGTTCTTC.

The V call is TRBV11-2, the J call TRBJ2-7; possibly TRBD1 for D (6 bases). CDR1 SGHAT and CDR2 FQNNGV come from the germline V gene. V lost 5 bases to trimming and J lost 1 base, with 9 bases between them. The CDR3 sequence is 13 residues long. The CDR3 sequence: CASSTGQSYEQYF. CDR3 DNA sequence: TGTGCCAGCAGCACCGGACAGTCCTACGAGCAGTACTTC.

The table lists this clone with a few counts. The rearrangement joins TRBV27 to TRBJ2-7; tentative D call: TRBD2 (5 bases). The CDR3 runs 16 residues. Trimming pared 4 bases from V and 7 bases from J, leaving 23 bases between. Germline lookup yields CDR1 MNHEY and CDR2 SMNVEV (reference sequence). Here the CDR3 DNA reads TGTGCCAGCAGTTCTCGGAGGAACCGGGCCCTGGGGGAGCAGTACTTC. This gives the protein CASSSRRNRALGEQYF.

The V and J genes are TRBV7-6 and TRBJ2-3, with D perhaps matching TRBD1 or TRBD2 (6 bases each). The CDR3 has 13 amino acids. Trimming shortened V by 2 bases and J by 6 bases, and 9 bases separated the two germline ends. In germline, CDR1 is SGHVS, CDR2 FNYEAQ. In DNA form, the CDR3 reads TGTGCCAGCAGCTTACGAGGGGGGGATACGCAGTATTTT. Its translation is CASSLRGGDTQYF.

The CDR3 nucleotides read TGTGCCAGCAGCGTAGGCCCGGGACAGGCTCTACCCCAGCATTTT. Residues: CASSVGPGQALPQHF. The chain has TRBV9 and TRBJ1-5; TRBD1 matches at 8 bases. The V gene's germline CDR1 is SGDLS and CDR2 YYNGEE. Trimming at V came to 0 bases and at J to 10 bases, leaving 9 bases not matched to a gene. This CDR3 spans 15 amino acids.

CDR3 bases: TGTGCCAGCAGTCGGGGGCGGGAGTACTATGGCTACACCTTC. Protein product: CASSRGREYYGYTF. The V gene is TRBV6-5, the J gene TRBJ1-2, with D possibly being TRBD1 (6 bases). V was cut by 5 bases and J by 3 bases, with 13 bases left in between. The CDR3 sequence is 14 residues long. Germline CDR1 MNHEY, CDR2 SVGAGI.

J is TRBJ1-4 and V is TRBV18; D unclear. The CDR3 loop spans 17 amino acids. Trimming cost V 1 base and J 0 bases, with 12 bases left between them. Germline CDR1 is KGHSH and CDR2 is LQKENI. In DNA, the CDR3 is TGTGCCAGCTCACCACATGCTGTGGGCGCAACTAATGAAAAACTGTTTTTT. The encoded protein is CASSPHAVGATNEKLFF.

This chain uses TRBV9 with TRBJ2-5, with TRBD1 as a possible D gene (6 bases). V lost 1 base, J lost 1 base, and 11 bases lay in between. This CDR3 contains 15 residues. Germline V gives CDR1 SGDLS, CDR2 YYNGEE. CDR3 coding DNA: TGTGCCAGCAGCGTATACCCAGGGGTCCAAGAGACCCAGTACTTC. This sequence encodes CASSVYPGVQETQYF.

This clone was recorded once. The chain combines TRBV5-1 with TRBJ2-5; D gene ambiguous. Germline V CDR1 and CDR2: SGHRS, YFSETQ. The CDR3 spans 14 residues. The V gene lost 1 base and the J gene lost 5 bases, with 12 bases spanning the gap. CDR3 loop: CASSLLGIGETQYF. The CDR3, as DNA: TGCGCCAGCAGCTTGTTAGGGATAGGGGAGACCCAGTACTTC.

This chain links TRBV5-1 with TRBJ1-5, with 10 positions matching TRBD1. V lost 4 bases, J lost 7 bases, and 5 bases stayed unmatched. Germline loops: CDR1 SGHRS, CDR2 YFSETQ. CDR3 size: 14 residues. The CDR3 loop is CASSPGTGAQPQHF. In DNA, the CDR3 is TGCGCCAGCAGCCCCGGGACAGGGGCCCAGCCCCAGCATTTT.

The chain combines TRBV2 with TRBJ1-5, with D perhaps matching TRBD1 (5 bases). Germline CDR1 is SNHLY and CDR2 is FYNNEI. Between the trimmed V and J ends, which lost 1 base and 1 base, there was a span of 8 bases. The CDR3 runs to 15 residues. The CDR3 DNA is TGTGCCAGCAGTGAAGGCAGGGTAAGCAATCAGCCCCAGCATTTT. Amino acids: CASSEGRVSNQPQHF.

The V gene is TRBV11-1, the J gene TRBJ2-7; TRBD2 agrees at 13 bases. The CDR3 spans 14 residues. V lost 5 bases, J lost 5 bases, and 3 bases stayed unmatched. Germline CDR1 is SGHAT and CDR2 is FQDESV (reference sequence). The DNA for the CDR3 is TGTGCCAGCAGCGCGGGACTAGCGGGACACGAGCAGTACTTC. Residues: CASSAGLAGHEQYF. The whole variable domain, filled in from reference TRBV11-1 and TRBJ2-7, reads EAEVAQSPRYKITEKSQAVAFWCDPISGHATLYWYRQILGQGPELLVQFQDESVVDDSQLPKDRFSAERLKGVDSTLKIQPAELGDSAMYLCASSAGLAGHEQYFGPGTRLTVT.

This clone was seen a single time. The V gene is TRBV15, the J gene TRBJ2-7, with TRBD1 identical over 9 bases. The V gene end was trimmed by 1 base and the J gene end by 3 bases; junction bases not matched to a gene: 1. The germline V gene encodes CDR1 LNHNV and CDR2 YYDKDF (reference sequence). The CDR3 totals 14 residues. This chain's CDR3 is CATSRGQGVYEQYF. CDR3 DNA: TGTGCCACCAGCAGAGGACAGGGGGTCTACGAGCAGTACTTC.

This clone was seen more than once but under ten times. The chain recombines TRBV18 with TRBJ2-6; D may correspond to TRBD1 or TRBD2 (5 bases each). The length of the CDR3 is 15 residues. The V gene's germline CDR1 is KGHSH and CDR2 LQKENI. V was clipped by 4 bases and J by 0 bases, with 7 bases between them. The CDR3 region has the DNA TGTGCCAGCTCACGGGGGAGCTCTGGGGCCAACGTCCTGACTTTC. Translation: CASSRGSSGANVLTF. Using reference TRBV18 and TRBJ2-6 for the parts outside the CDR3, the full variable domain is NAGVMQNPRHLVRRRGQEARLRCSPMKGHSHVYWYRQLPEEGLKFMVYLQKENIIDESGMPKERFSAEFPKEGPSILRIQQVVRGDSAAYFCASSRGSSGANVLTFGAGSRLTVL.

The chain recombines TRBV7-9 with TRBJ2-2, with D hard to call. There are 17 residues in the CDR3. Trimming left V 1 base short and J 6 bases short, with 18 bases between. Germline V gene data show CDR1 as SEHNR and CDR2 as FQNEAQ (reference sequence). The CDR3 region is CASSLVGESRSAGELFF. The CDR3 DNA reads TGTGCCAGCAGCTTAGTAGGAGAAAGTCGGTCGGCCGGGGAGCTGTTTTTT.

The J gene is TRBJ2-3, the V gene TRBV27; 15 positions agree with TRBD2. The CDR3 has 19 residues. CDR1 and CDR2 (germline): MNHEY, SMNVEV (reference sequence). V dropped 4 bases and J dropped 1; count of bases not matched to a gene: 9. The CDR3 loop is CASSSWTSGRVEGTDTQYF. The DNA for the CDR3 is TGTGCCAGCAGTTCTTGGACTAGCGGGAGGGTGGAGGGCACAGATACGCAGTATTTT.

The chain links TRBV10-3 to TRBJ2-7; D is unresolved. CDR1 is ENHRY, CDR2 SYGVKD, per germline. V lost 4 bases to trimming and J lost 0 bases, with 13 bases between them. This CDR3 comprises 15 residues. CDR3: CAISARTTDSYEQYF. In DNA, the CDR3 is TGTGCCATCAGTGCGAGGACGACCGACTCCTACGAGCAGTACTTC.

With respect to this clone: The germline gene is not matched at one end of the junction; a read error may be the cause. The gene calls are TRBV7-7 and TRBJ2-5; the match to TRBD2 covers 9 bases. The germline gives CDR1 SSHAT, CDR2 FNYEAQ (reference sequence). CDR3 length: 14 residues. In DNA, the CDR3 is TGTGCTAGCAGCGCTAGCGGGACCGCGGGGGAGCAGTACTTC. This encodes CASSASGTAGEQYF.

The CDR3 loop is CASRGDTYNEQFF. Here the CDR3 DNA reads TGTGCCAGCAGAGGGGACACCTACAATGAGCAGTTCTTC. V is TRBV6-6 and J is TRBJ2-1, with D perhaps matching TRBD1 (6 bases). In germline, CDR1 is MNHNY, CDR2 SVGAGI (reference sequence). The V end was cut by 6 bases, the J end by 2 bases, with 8 bases between. There are 13 residues in the CDR3.

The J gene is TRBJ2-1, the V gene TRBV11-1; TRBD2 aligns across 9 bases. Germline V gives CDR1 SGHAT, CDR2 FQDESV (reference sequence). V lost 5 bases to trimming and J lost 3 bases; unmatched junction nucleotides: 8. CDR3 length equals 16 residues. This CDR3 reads CASSRAGTSSYNEQFF. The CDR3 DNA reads TGTGCCAGCAGCCGTGCCGGGACTAGCAGCTACAATGAGCAGTTCTTC. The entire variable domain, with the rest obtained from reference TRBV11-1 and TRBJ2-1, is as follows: EAEVAQSPRYKITEKSQAVAFWCDPISGHATLYWYRQILGQGPELLVQFQDESVVDDSQLPKDRFSAERLKGVDSTLKIQPAELGDSAMYLCASSRAGTSSYNEQFFGPGTRLTVL.

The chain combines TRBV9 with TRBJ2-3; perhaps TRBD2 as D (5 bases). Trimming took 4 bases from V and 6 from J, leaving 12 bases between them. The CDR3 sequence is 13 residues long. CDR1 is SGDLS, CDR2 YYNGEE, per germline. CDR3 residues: CASSPEASDTQYF. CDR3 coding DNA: TGTGCCAGCAGCCCAGAGGCTAGCGATACGCAGTATTTT.

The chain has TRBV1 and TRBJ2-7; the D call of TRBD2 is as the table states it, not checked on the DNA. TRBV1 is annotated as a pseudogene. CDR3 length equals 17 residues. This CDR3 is CTSSQDGGTSGSHEQYF. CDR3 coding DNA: TGCACCAGCAGCCAAGATGGTGGGACTAGCGGGAGCCACGAGCAGTACTTC.

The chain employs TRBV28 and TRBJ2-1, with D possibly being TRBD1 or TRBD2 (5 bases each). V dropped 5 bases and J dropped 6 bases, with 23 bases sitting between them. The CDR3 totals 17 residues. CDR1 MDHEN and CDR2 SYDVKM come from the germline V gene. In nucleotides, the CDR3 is TGTGCCAGCAGTCCACCCCCGGTGGCTATGAGGGGCAATGAGCAGTTCTTC. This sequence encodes CASSPPPVAMRGNEQFF.

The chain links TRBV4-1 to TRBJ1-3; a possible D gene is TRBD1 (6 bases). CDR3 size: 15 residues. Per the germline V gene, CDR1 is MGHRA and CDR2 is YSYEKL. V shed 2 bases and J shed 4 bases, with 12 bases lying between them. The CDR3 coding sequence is TGCGCCAGCAGCCAACGGGACATCGCCGGAAACACCATATATTTT. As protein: CASSQRDIAGNTIYF.

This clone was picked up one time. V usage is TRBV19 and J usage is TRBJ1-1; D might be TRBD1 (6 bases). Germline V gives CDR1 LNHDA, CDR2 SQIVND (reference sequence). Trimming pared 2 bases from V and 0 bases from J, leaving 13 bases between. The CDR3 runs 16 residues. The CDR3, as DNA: TGTGCCAGTAGTATATTAGAGGACAGATTGAACACTGAAGCTTTCTTT. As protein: CASSILEDRLNTEAFF.